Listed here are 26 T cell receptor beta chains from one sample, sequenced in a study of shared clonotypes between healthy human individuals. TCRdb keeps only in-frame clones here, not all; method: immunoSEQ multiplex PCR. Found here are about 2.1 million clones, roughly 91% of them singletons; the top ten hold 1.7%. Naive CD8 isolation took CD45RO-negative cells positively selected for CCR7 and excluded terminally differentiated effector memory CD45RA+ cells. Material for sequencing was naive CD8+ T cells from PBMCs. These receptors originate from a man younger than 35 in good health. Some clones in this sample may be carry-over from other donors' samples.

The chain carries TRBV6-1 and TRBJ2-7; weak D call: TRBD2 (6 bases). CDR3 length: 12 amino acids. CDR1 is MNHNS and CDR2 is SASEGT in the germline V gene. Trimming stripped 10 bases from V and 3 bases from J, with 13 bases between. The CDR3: CATSGPIYEQYF. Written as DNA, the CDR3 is TGTGCCACAAGCGGGCCAATCTACGAGCAGTACTTC.

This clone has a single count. The CDR3 DNA follows: TGTGCCAGCATAATACAGGGCTGGGAGACCCAGTACTTC. Translated, it gives CASIIQGWETQYF. The chain joins TRBV5-6 to TRBJ2-5, with D possibly being TRBD1 (6 bases). The CDR3 sequence is 13 residues long. Trimming removed 6 bases from V and 5 bases from J, with 14 bases in between. CDR1 is SGHDT, CDR2 YYEEEE, per germline. The variable domain in full, with the rest retrieved from reference TRBV5-6 and TRBJ2-5, is DAGVTQSPTHLIKTRGQQVTLRCSPKSGHDTVSWYQQALGQGPQFIFQYYEEEERQRGNFPDRFSGHQFPNYSSELNVNALLLGDSALYLCASIIQGWETQYFGPGTRLLVL.

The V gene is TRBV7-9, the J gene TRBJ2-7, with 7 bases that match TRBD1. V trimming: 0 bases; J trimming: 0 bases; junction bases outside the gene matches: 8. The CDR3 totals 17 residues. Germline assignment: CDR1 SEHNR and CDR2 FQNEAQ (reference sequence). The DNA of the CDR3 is TGTGCCAGCAGCTTAGCCTTGATCCGGGACAGCTCCTACGAGCAGTACTTC. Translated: CASSLALIRDSSYEQYF.

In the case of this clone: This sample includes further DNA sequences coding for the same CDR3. CDR3 sequence reads: CASSYSGSYEQYF. CDR3 nucleotides: TGTGCCAGCAGTTACTCTGGATCCTACGAGCAGTACTTC. This chain links TRBV6-5 with TRBJ2-7; D gene uncertain. The CDR3 runs to 13 residues. Germline V gene sequence: CDR1 MNHEY, CDR2 SVGAGI. The germline V and J ends were trimmed by 0 bases and 1 base, with 4 bases remaining between them.

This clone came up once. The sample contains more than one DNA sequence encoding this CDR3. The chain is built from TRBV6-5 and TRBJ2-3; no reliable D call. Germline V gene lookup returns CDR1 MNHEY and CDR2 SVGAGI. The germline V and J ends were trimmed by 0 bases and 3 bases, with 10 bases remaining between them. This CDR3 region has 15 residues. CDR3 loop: CASSYSRGPTDTQYF. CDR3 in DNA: TGTGCCAGCAGTTACTCCCGAGGACCGACAGATACGCAGTATTTT.

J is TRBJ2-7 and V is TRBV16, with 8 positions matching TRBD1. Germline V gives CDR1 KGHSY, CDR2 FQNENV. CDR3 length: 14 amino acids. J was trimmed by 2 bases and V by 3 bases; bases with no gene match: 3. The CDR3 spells CASSQRTGTYEQYF. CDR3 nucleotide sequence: TGTGCCAGCAGCCAGCGGACAGGGACCTACGAGCAGTACTTC.

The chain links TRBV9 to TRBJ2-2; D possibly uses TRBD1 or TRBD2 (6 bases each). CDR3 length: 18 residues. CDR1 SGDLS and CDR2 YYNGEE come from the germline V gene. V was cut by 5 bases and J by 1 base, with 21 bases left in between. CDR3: CASSKSGASGQNTGELFF. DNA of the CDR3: TGTGCCAGCAGTAAATCGGGGGCCAGCGGGCAGAACACCGGGGAGCTGTTTTTT.

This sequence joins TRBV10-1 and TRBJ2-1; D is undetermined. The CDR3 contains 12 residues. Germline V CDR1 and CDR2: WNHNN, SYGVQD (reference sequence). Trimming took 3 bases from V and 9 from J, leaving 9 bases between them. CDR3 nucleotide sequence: TGCGCCAGCAGTGATCTGGGGTCTGAGCAGTTCTTC. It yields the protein CASSDLGSEQFF.

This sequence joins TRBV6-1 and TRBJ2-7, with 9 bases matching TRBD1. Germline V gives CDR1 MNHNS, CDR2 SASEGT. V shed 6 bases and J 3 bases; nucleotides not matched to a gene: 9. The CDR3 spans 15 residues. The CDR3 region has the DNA TGTGCCAGCAGCGTTGGACAGGGGAGGATCTACGAGCAGTACTTC. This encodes CASSVGQGRIYEQYF.

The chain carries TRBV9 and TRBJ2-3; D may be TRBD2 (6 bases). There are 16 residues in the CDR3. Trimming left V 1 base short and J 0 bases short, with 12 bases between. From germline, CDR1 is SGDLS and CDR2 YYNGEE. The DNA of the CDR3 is TGTGCCAGCAGCGTAAGAGCGGGCCTAAGCACAGATACGCAGTATTTT. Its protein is CASSVRAGLSTDTQYF.

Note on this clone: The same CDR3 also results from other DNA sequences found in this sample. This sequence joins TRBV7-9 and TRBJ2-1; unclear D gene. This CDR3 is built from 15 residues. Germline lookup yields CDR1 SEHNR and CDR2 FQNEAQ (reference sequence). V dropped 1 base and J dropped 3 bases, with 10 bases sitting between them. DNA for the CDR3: TGTGCCAGCAGCTTAGGGCTGGCTGACTACAATGAGCAGTTCTTC. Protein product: CASSLGLADYNEQFF. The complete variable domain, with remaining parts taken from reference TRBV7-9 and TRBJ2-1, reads DTGVSQNPRHKITKRGQNVTFRCDPISEHNRLYWYRQTLGQGPEFLTYFQNEAQLEKSRLLSDRFSAERPKGSFSTLEIQRTEQGDSAMYLCASSLGLADYNEQFFGPGTRLTVL.

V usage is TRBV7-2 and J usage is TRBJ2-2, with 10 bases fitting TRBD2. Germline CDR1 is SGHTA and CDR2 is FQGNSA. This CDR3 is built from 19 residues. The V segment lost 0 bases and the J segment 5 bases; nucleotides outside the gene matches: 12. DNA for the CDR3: TGTGCCAGCAGCTTAGCGGTAGTCCTAGCGGGAGCGGGTACCGGGGAGCTGTTTTTT. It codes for CASSLAVVLAGAGTGELFF. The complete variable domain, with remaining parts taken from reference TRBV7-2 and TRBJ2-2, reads GAGVSQSPSNKVTEKGKDVELRCDPISGHTALYWYRQSLGQGLEFLIYFQGNSAPDKSGLPSDRFSAERTGGSVSTLTIQRTQQEDSAVYLCASSLAVVLAGAGTGELFFGEGSRLTVL.

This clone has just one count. The CDR3: CASSPSDSTDTQYF. As DNA, the CDR3 is TGTGCCAGCAGTCCCTCGGACAGCACAGATACGCAGTATTTT. This sequence joins TRBV7-9 and TRBJ2-3; no firm D call. CDR3 length: 14 residues. The ends were cut back, 6 bases at V and 0 bases at J, with 10 bases in the middle. Germline CDR1 and CDR2: SEHNR and FQNEAQ (reference sequence). Using reference TRBV7-9 and TRBJ2-3 for the parts outside the CDR3, the full variable domain is DTGVSQNPRHKITKRGQNVTFRCDPISEHNRLYWYRQTLGQGPEFLTYFQNEAQLEKSRLLSDRFSAERPKGSFSTLEIQRTEQGDSAMYLCASSPSDSTDTQYFGPGTRLTVL.

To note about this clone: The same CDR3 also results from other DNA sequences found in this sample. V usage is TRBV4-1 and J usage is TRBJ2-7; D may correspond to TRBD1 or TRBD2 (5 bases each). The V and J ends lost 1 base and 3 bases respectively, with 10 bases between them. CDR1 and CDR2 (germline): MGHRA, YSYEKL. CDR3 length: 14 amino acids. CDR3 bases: TGCGCCAGCAGCCAAGTTGCAGGGAGCTACGAGCAGTACTTC. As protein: CASSQVAGSYEQYF.

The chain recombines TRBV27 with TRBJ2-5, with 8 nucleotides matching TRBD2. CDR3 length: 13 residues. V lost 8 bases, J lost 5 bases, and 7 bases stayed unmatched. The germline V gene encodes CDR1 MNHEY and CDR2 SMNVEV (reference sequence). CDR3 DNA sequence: TGTGCCAGCCACCCAGCGGGAGAGGAGACCCAGTACTTC. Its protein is CASHPAGEETQYF.

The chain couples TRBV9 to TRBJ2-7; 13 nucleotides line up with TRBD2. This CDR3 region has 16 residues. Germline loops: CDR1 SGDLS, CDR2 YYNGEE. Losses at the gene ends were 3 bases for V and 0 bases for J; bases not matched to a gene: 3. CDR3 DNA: TGTGCCAGCAGCGCAACTAGCGGGGGGGACTCCTACGAGCAGTACTTC. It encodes CASSATSGGDSYEQYF.

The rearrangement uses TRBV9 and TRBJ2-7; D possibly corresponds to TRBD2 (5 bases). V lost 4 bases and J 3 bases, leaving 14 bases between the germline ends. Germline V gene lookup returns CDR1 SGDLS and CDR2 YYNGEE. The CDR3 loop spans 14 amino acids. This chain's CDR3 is CASSPGSPNYEQYF. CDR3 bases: TGTGCCAGCAGCCCGGGGTCCCCGAACTACGAGCAGTACTTC.

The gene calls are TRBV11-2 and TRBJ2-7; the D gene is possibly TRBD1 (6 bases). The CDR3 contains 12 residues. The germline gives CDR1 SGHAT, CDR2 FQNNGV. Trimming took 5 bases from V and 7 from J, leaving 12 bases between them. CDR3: CASSLTGKEQYF. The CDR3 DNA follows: TGTGCCAGCAGCCTTACAGGGAAAGAGCAGTACTTC. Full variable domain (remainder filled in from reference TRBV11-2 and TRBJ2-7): EAGVAQSPRYKIIEKRQSVAFWCNPISGHATLYWYQQILGQGPKLLIQFQNNGVVDDSQLPKDRFSAERLKGVDSTLKIQPAKLEDSAVYLCASSLTGKEQYFGPGTRLTVT.

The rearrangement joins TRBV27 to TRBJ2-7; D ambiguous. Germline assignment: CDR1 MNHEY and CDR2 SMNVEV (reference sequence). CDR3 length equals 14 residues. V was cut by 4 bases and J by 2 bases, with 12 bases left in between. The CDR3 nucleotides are TGTGCCAGCAGTTATGGAACACAAGCCTACGAGCAGTACTTC. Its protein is CASSYGTQAYEQYF.

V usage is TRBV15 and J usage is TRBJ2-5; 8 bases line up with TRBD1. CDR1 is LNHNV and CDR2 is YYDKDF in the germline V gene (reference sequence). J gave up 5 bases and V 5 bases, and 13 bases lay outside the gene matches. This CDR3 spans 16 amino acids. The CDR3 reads CATSVKGAGGTETQYF. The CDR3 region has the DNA TGTGCCACCAGCGTAAAAGGGGCAGGGGGCACGGAGACCCAGTACTTC.

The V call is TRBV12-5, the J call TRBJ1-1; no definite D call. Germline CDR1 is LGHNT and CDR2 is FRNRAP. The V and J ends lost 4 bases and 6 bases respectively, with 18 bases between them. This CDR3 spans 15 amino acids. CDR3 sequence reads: CASGSLLSFGAEAFF. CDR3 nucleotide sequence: TGTGCTAGTGGTTCACTCCTGTCTTTTGGGGCTGAAGCTTTCTTT.

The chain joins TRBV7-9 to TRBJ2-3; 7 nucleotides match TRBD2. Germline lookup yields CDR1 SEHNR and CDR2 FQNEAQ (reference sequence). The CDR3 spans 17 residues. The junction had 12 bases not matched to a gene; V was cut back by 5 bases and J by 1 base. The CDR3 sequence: CASSPKTRLAGTDTQYF. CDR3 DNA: TGTGCCAGCAGCCCAAAGACCCGGCTAGCGGGCACAGATACGCAGTATTTT.

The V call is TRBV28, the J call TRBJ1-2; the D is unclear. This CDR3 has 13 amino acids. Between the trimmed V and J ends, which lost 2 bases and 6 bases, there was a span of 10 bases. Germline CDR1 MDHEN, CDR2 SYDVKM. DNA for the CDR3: TGTGCCAGCAGTTTAGACGGATGGGATGGCTACACCTTC. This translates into CASSLDGWDGYTF.

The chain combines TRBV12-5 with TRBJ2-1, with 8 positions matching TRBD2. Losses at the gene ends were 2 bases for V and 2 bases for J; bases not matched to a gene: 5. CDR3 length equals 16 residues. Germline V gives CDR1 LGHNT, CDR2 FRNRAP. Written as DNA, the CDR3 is TGTGCTAGTGGTTTGAGCGCGGGAGGCCCCTACAATGAGCAGTTCTTC. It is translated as CASGLSAGGPYNEQFF.

The DNA of the CDR3 is TGTGCCAGCAGTTCCTCAAGGGAGGGGGGGAACGTTGGTGGCTACACCTTC. Amino acid sequence: CASSSSREGGNVGGYTF. The V and J genes are TRBV28 and TRBJ1-2, with D perhaps matching TRBD1 (6 bases). The V end lost 4 bases, the J end lost 7 bases, and 25 bases lay between the germline ends. The CDR3 extends over 17 amino acids. Looked up from germline, CDR1 is MDHEN and CDR2 is SYDVKM.

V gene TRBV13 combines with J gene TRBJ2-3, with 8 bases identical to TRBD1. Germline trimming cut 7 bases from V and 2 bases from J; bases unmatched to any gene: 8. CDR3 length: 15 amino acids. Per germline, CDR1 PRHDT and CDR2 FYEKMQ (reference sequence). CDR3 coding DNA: TGTGCCAGCACCAAGACAGGGGATCTCACAGATACGCAGTATTTT. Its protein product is CASTKTGDLTDTQYF.